The 31 T cell receptor beta chains presented below share a single source sample, sequenced in a study of T cell changes during pregnancy in multiple sclerosis. Profiling relied on immunoSEQ multiplex PCR, and the TCRdb table lists in-frame clones only, not all of them. The sample gives about 40,000 clones, 90% to 95% of which show up once; less than 8.5% is in the top ten. The specimen comprised CD8+ T cells from peripheral blood mononuclear cells, sampled before pregnancy. These receptors originate from a female donor with multiple sclerosis, enrolled in a pregnancy study.

The rearrangement links TRBV5-5 to TRBJ2-7, with D tentatively TRBD1 (6 bases). The CDR3 covers 13 residues. Germline V gene sequence: CDR1 SGHKS, CDR2 YYEKEE (reference sequence). Trimming cost V 1 base and J 2 bases, with 7 bases left between them. The CDR3 loop is CASSLWGPYEQYF. As DNA, the CDR3 is TGTGCCAGCAGCTTGTGGGGGCCCTACGAGCAGTACTTC.

The chain couples TRBV5-6 to TRBJ2-7; 7 nucleotides match TRBD2. This CDR3 is built from 14 residues. Germline CDR1 reads SGHDT; CDR2 reads YYEEEE. Unmatched junction bases numbered 4, after V lost 4 bases and J lost 0 bases. The CDR3 is CASSRASGSYEQYF. The CDR3 bases are TGTGCCAGCAGCAGGGCTAGCGGCTCCTACGAGCAGTACTTC.

This clone occurred once. This rearrangement joins TRBV28 to TRBJ2-5; D gene ambiguous. V lost 6 bases and J 0 bases, leaving 14 bases between the germline ends. CDR3 size: 15 residues. Germline V CDR1 and CDR2: MDHEN, SYDVKM. The CDR3 nucleotides are TGTGCCAGCAGCCGCCGCGGCGGATACCAAGAGACCCAGTACTTC. Encoded protein: CASSRRGGYQETQYF.

The chain carries TRBV14 and TRBJ1-5; 7 positions agree with TRBD1. The CDR3 length is 17 residues. Per germline, CDR1 SGHDN and CDR2 FVKESK. V shed 0 bases, J shed 6 bases, and the junction held 11 bases outside the gene matches. CDR3 in DNA: TGTGCCAGCAGCCAAGAGGAGGACAGGCCGGAAGGTCAGCCCCAGCATTTT. Protein product: CASSQEEDRPEGQPQHF.

The chain carries TRBV2 and TRBJ2-1; 9 bases agree with TRBD2. The CDR3 runs to 21 residues. CDR1 and CDR2 (germline): SNHLY, FYNNEI. V shed 0 bases, J shed 0 bases, and the junction held 15 bases outside the gene matches. The CDR3 sequence is CASSEALGAGGTTSSYNEQFF. The CDR3 DNA reads as TGTGCCAGCAGTGAAGCGCTAGGAGCGGGAGGCACAACAAGCTCCTACAATGAGCAGTTCTTC.

This chain connects TRBV6-1 to TRBJ2-7, with 9 bases identical to TRBD2. This CDR3 is built from 15 residues. Germline CDR1 reads MNHNS; CDR2 reads SASEGT. V was clipped by 11 bases and J by 3 bases; unmatched bases: 14. The CDR3 DNA follows: TGTGCCGCTGAACCGGGACTAGCAGCCTACTACGAGCAGTACTTC. It is translated as CAAEPGLAAYYEQYF.

The chain couples TRBV27 to TRBJ2-5; D call uncertain. V was trimmed by 6 bases and J by 2 bases, leaving 7 bases between them. The CDR3 runs 12 residues. Germline lookup yields CDR1 MNHEY and CDR2 SMNVEV (reference sequence). The CDR3 sequence is CASRGSQETQYF. The CDR3 bases are TGTGCCAGCAGGGGCAGTCAAGAGACCCAGTACTTC.

The chain recombines TRBV7-2 with TRBJ2-7, with 8 bases lining up with TRBD2. Germline CDR1 and CDR2: SGHTA and FQGNSA. The CDR3 extends over 14 amino acids. The V and J ends lost 0 bases and 5 bases, in that order; junction bases with no gene match: 3. This CDR3 is CASSLAGAGDEQYF. The CDR3 DNA follows: TGTGCCAGCAGCTTAGCGGGAGCGGGGGACGAGCAGTACTTC.

The V and J genes are TRBV28 and TRBJ1-2; 7 bases are shared with TRBD1. This CDR3 comprises 13 residues. CDR1 is MDHEN, CDR2 SYDVKM, per germline. V was pared by 5 bases and J by 3 bases, with 3 bases of the junction left unmatched. CDR3: CASSHQGDYGYTF. The CDR3 nucleotides read TGTGCCAGCAGTCACCAGGGGGACTATGGCTACACCTTC.

V and J are TRBV4-2 and TRBJ1-2; D remains unclear. The CDR3 runs to 17 residues. Germline CDR1 and CDR2: LGHNA and YNFKEQ. Trimming shortened V by 1 base and J by 5 bases, and 20 bases separated the two germline ends. CDR3: CASSQVAGGLSPYGYTF. CDR3 bases: TGTGCCAGCAGCCAAGTCGCTGGCGGCTTGTCTCCGTATGGCTACACCTTC.

The CDR3 region is CASSSPLAGGDTQYF. As DNA, the CDR3 is TGTGCCAGCAGTAGCCCCCTGGCGGGAGGAGATACGCAGTATTTT. The chain recombines TRBV27 with TRBJ2-3; 8 bases fit TRBD2. The trim removed 5 bases at V and 5 bases at J, leaving 9 bases unmatched. Per the germline V gene, CDR1 is MNHEY and CDR2 is SMNVEV (reference sequence). This CDR3 region has 15 residues.

The V gene is TRBV4-1, the J gene TRBJ1-5; 9 nucleotides align to TRBD1. CDR1 is MGHRA, CDR2 YSYEKL, per germline. There are 17 residues in the CDR3. The V segment lost 3 bases and the J segment 4 bases; nucleotides outside the gene matches: 10. This CDR3 is CASSQTLEQGANQPQHF. CDR3 bases: TGCGCCAGCAGCCAGACCCTGGAACAGGGGGCGAATCAGCCCCAGCATTTT.

The chain carries TRBV28 and TRBJ2-7, with unresolved D. The germline gives CDR1 MDHEN, CDR2 SYDVKM. The CDR3 extends over 13 amino acids. The V end was cut by 1 base, the J end by 0 bases, with 4 bases between. The CDR3 DNA is TGTGCCAGCAGTTTATACAGCTCCTACGAGCAGTACTTC. Protein product: CASSLYSSYEQYF. The full variable domain, its missing parts supplied by reference TRBV28 and TRBJ2-7, is DVKVTQSSRYLVKRTGEKVFLECVQDMDHENMFWYRQDPGLGLRLIYFSYDVKMKEKGDIPEGYSVSREKKERFSLILESASTNQTSMYLCASSLYSSYEQYFGPGTRLTVT.

The chain employs TRBV7-8 and TRBJ2-7; 9 bases match TRBD1. The CDR3 has 15 amino acids. CDR1 and CDR2 from the germline V gene are SGHVS and FQNEAQ. V shed 5 bases, J shed 0 bases, and the junction held 5 bases outside the gene matches. The CDR3 DNA follows: TGTGCCAGCAGCCCCGGACAGGGGCCCTCCTACGAGCAGTACTTC. This codes for CASSPGQGPSYEQYF.

V and J are TRBV7-9 and TRBJ2-7, with 14 bases matching TRBD2. With V trimmed by 5 bases and J by 6 bases, 6 bases remained unmatched. This CDR3 spans 15 amino acids. Per the germline V gene, CDR1 is SEHNR and CDR2 is FQNEAQ (reference sequence). The CDR3 sequence: CASSPKTSGRVEQYF. CDR3 bases: TGTGCCAGCAGCCCGAAGACTAGCGGGAGGGTCGAGCAGTACTTC.

This clone was observed a single time. This chain joins TRBV28 and TRBJ2-1, with 7 bases that match TRBD2. V shed 5 bases, J shed 10 bases, and the junction held 11 bases outside the gene matches. The CDR3 sequence is 14 residues long. Germline V gene data show CDR1 as MDHEN and CDR2 as SYDVKM. CDR3 in amino acids: CASSPSGSSQEQFF. The CDR3 coding sequence is TGTGCCAGCAGTCCTAGCGGCTCGTCACAAGAGCAGTTCTTC.

The chain employs TRBV4-2 and TRBJ2-1, with 7 nucleotides matching TRBD2. This CDR3 spans 16 amino acids. Germline assignment: CDR1 LGHNA and CDR2 YNFKEQ. Trimming cost V 0 bases and J 3 bases; bases outside gene matches: 5. The DNA of the CDR3 is TGTGCCAGCAGCCAAGATCCTAGCGGAATCTACAATGAGCAGTTCTTC. This translates into CASSQDPSGIYNEQFF.

The rearrangement joins TRBV27 to TRBJ1-5; a weak D match, TRBD1 (5 bases). V lost 5 bases and J lost 2, with 10 bases in between. This CDR3 contains 14 residues. In germline, CDR1 is MNHEY, CDR2 SMNVEV (reference sequence). CDR3 in amino acids: CASSLIGGNQPQHF. The CDR3 DNA is TGTGCCAGCAGTCTAATAGGGGGCAATCAGCCCCAGCATTTT.

This clone appeared once. V gene TRBV29-1 combines with J gene TRBJ1-2; the D is unclear. Germline V lookup: CDR1 SQVTM, CDR2 ANQGSEA. Trimming took off 2 bases at V and 10 bases at J, with 20 bases between the two ends. The CDR3 runs 14 residues. The CDR3 here is CSVEIPGQVNDYTF. CDR3 sequence (DNA): TGCAGCGTTGAAATACCTGGCCAGGTTAACGACTACACCTTC.

The rearrangement links TRBV27 to TRBJ2-1, with 7 bases matching TRBD2. Trimming at V came to 5 bases and at J to 1 base, leaving 11 bases not matched to a gene. Germline CDR1 MNHEY, CDR2 SMNVEV (reference sequence). There are 17 residues in the CDR3. CDR3 nucleotide sequence: TGTGCCAGCAGTCTAGAGGGCGGGAGTTGGTCCTACAATGAGCAGTTCTTC. Residues: CASSLEGGSWSYNEQFF.

This rearrangement joins TRBV2 to TRBJ2-5, with D perhaps matching TRBD2 (5 bases). The CDR3 is 12 amino acids. CDR1 and CDR2 from the germline V gene are SNHLY and FYNNEI. V dropped 8 bases and J dropped 5 bases, with 12 bases sitting between them. The CDR3 DNA reads as TGTGCCAGCGGGAGACTGCCGGAGACCCAGTACTTC. Residues: CASGRLPETQYF.

This clone was seen a single time. The chain carries TRBV4-3 and TRBJ2-1; D may be TRBD2 (6 bases). In germline, CDR1 is LGHNA, CDR2 YSLEER. Trimming took 4 bases from V and 10 from J, leaving 14 bases between them. CDR3 length: 13 amino acids. The CDR3 sequence is CASSPILAWEQFF. The CDR3 nucleotides read TGCGCCAGCAGCCCGATACTAGCATGGGAGCAGTTCTTC.

The chain recombines TRBV29-1 with TRBJ2-1; 14 bases fit TRBD2. There are 16 residues in the CDR3. CDR1 and CDR2 (germline): SQVTM, ANQGSEA. Trimming removed 3 bases from V and 8 bases from J; junction bases left unmatched: 9. CDR3 amino acids: CSVDFGTSGSIYEQFF. CDR3 DNA sequence: TGCAGCGTTGACTTTGGGACTAGCGGGAGCATCTATGAGCAGTTCTTC.

V is TRBV13 and J is TRBJ2-7, with 9 bases aligning to TRBD2. This CDR3 has 14 residues. Germline loops: CDR1 PRHDT, CDR2 FYEKMQ (reference sequence). With 5 bases clipped from V and 3 bases from J, the junction kept 5 bases outside the gene matches. The CDR3 spells CASSPGTSLYEQYF. In DNA, the CDR3 is TGTGCCAGCAGCCCCGGGACTAGCCTCTACGAGCAGTACTTC.

The rearrangement joins TRBV7-3 to TRBJ2-7; 7 nucleotides agree with TRBD1. Germline assignment: CDR1 SGHTA and CDR2 FQGTGA. Trimming removed 10 bases from V and 1 base from J; junction bases left unmatched: 13. CDR3 length: 15 amino acids. The CDR3 sequence: CAKSTRDSKSYEQYF. In DNA form, the CDR3 reads TGTGCCAAATCTACCCGGGACAGTAAATCCTACGAGCAGTACTTC.

This clone was recorded once. This chain joins TRBV9 and TRBJ2-2, with 8 bases identical to TRBD1. The CDR3 spans 16 residues. Germline trimming cut 3 bases from V and 1 base from J; bases unmatched to any gene: 5. Per germline, CDR1 SGDLS and CDR2 YYNGEE. The CDR3 sequence: CASSALGTGNTGELFF. CDR3 coding DNA: TGTGCCAGCAGCGCCCTCGGGACAGGGAACACCGGGGAGCTGTTTTTT. Using reference TRBV9 and TRBJ2-2 for the parts outside the CDR3, the full variable domain is DSGVTQTPKHLITATGQRVTLRCSPRSGDLSVYWYQQSLDQGLQFLIQYYNGEERAKGNILERFSAQQFPDLHSELNLSSLELGDSALYFCASSALGTGNTGELFFGEGSRLTVL.

The J gene is TRBJ1-5, the V gene TRBV27; 7 bases are shared with TRBD1. The length of the CDR3 is 13 residues. The germline gives CDR1 MNHEY, CDR2 SMNVEV (reference sequence). Trimming cost V 8 bases and J 1 base; bases outside gene matches: 2. CDR3 loop: CASRDRSNQPQHF. CDR3 bases: TGTGCCAGCCGGGACAGAAGCAATCAGCCCCAGCATTTT.

CDR3 residues: CASSLNRGRAEAFF. CDR3 in DNA: TGCGCCAGCAGCCTAAACAGGGGGAGGGCTGAAGCTTTCTTT. The chain couples TRBV4-1 to TRBJ1-1, with 8 bases lining up with TRBD1. There are 14 residues in the CDR3. Germline V lookup: CDR1 MGHRA, CDR2 YSYEKL. Trimming took 4 bases from V and 6 from J; bases not matched to a gene: 7.

J is TRBJ1-2 and V is TRBV30, with a possible D match to TRBD1 (5 bases). Germline CDR1 reads GTSNPN; CDR2 reads SVGIG (reference sequence). The CDR3 spans 12 residues. Trimming removed 2 bases at V and 6 bases at J, with 10 bases between. CDR3 nucleotide sequence: TGTGCCTGGAGTTCGGCAGGGAATGGCTACACCTTC. This encodes CAWSSAGNGYTF.

The count of this clone is one. The chain joins TRBV2 to TRBJ2-1; 11 bases are a match to TRBD2. The germline V gene has CDR1 SNHLY and CDR2 FYNNEI. CDR3 length: 14 residues. J gave up 5 bases and V 6 bases, and 3 bases lay outside the gene matches. CDR3 region: CASRGLAADNEQFF. CDR3 DNA sequence: TGTGCCAGCAGGGGACTAGCGGCCGACAATGAGCAGTTCTTC.

In this sample, this clone turned up a few times. This chain connects TRBV6-1 to TRBJ2-7; no clear D gene. Looked up from germline, CDR1 is MNHNS and CDR2 is SASEGT. The CDR3 totals 12 residues. The V gene lost 3 bases and the J gene lost 3 bases, with 6 bases spanning the gap. The CDR3 DNA reads TGTGCCAGCAGTGAGTCCAGCTACGAGCAGTACTTC. It yields the protein CASSESSYEQYF.